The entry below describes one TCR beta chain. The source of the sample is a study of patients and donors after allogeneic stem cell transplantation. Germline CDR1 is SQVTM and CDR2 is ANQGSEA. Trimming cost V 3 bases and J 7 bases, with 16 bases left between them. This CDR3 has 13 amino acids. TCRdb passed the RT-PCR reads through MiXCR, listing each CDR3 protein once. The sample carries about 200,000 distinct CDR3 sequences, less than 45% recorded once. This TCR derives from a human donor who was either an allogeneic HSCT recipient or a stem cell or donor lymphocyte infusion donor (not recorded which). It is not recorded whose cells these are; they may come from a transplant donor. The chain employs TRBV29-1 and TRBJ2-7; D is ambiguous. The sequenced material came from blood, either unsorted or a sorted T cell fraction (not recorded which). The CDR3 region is CSVDSDRNGEQYF. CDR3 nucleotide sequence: TGCAGCGTTGATTCGGACCGAAATGGAGAGCAGTACTTC.